These 17 T cell receptor beta chains originate from one sample sequenced in a study of Graves' ophthalmopathy and Graves' hyperthyroidism. RNA transcripts yielded amplified TCR beta CDR3 regions. First-round RT-PCR employed HTBI primers, with a second-round multiplex PCR after it. TCRdb re-analysed the multiplex PCR reads in MiXCR, keeping a single row per CDR3 protein. The sample consists of around 600,000 distinct CDR3 sequences, roughly 41% of them appearing once. Specimen: peripheral blood. The source of these receptors is an adult man with Graves' ophthalmopathy.

The chain combines TRBV2 with TRBJ2-7; 10 bases agree with TRBD1. Looked up from germline, CDR1 is SNHLY and CDR2 is FYNNEI. The ends lost 6 bases at V and 7 bases at J; junction bases unmatched: 15. The CDR3 length is 16 residues. The chain's CDR3 is CASRPGQGMRTEEQYF. CDR3 in DNA: TGTGCCAGCAGGCCGGGACAGGGGATGCGGACTGAAGAGCAGTACTTC.

The genes are TRBV10-3 and TRBJ1-1; D ambiguous. CDR1 and CDR2 (germline): ENHRY, SYGVKD. Trimming left V 10 bases short and J 5 bases short, with 17 bases between. The CDR3 has 13 amino acids. The DNA for the CDR3 is TGTGCCAGCAGCCCCTTGTCGTGGACTGAAGCTTTCTTT. It specifies CASSPLSWTEAFF.

This clonotype appeared many times. The J gene is TRBJ1-3, the V gene TRBV20-1; 8 bases map to TRBD1. The CDR3 consists of 14 residues. The V gene end was trimmed by 6 bases and the J gene end by 4 bases; junction bases not matched to a gene: 8. The V gene's germline CDR1 is DFQATT and CDR2 SNEGSKA (reference sequence). DNA for the CDR3: TGCAGTGCAACGGACAGGGCAGGAGGAAACACCATATATTTT. This codes for CSATDRAGGNTIYF.

This clonotype was seen many times. The DNA for the CDR3 is TGCAGTGCTAGGTCCAGCGGGAACTCCTACGAGCAGTACTTC. It yields the protein CSARSSGNSYEQYF. The J gene is TRBJ2-7, the V gene TRBV20-1; 7 bases line up with TRBD2. Germline V lookup: CDR1 DFQATT, CDR2 SNEGSKA (reference sequence). After removal of 3 bases from V and 0 bases from J, the junction contained 5 bases not matched to a gene. The CDR3 has 14 residues.

This clonotype was counted only a few times. The chain has TRBV5-1 and TRBJ2-7; weak D call: TRBD2 (6 bases). V was shortened by 4 bases and J by 0 bases, with 14 bases between the two germline ends. This CDR3 comprises 15 residues. Germline lookup yields CDR1 SGHRS and CDR2 YFSETQ. Written as DNA, the CDR3 is TGCGCCAGCAGCCTACGGGGGACCCTCTCCTACGAGCAGTACTTC. Protein sequence: CASSLRGTLSYEQYF.

This rearrangement joins TRBV7-9 to TRBJ2-1; D perhaps matches TRBD1 (6 bases). Trimming shortened V by 3 bases and J by 7 bases, and 7 bases separated the two germline ends. This CDR3 is built from 12 residues. CDR1 is SEHNR, CDR2 FQNEAQ, per germline (reference sequence). The CDR3 loop reads CASSFGTNEQFF. The CDR3 coding sequence is TGTGCCAGCAGCTTTGGGACAAATGAGCAGTTCTTC.

This clonotype was counted many times. J is TRBJ1-1 and V is TRBV2; D gene unclear. V was cut by 5 bases and J by 1 base, with 11 bases left in between. Germline loops: CDR1 SNHLY, CDR2 FYNNEI. The CDR3 is 14 amino acids. This chain's CDR3 is CASSPRKGNTEAFF. CDR3 DNA: TGTGCCAGCAGTCCAAGGAAAGGGAACACTGAAGCTTTCTTT. Using reference TRBV2 and TRBJ1-1 for the parts outside the CDR3, the full variable domain is EPEVTQTPSHQVTQMGQEVILRCVPISNHLYFYWYRQILGQKVEFLVSFYNNEISEKSEIFDDQFSVERPDGSNFTLKIRSTKLEDSAMYFCASSPRKGNTEAFFGQGTRLTVV.

Many counts were recorded for this clonotype. J is TRBJ2-7 and V is TRBV10-2; maybe TRBD2 (6 bases). The CDR3 totals 13 residues. Germline values: CDR1 WSHSY, CDR2 SAAADI. V gave up 2 bases and J gave up 4 bases, with 9 bases separating them. DNA of the CDR3: TGCGCCAGCAGTGAGCGGGAGCAGTACGAGCAGTACTTC. It codes for CASSEREQYEQYF.

This clonotype showed up many times. The chain is built from TRBV5-1 and TRBJ2-5; D might be TRBD1 (6 bases). Germline lookup yields CDR1 SGHRS and CDR2 YFSETQ. V gave up 4 bases and J gave up 7 bases, with 17 bases separating them. CDR3 length: 14 amino acids. CDR3 in DNA: TGCGCCAGCAGCCCCCGGACAGACAAGGGGACCCAGTACTTC. Its protein is CASSPRTDKGTQYF.

To note about this clonotype: A read error is possible here, since a much larger clone lies one base away. The chain links TRBV7-8 to TRBJ2-5, with 8 bases matching TRBD1. This CDR3 region has 15 residues. Germline V CDR1 and CDR2: SGHVS, FQNEAQ. J gave up 9 bases and V 5 bases, and 14 bases lay outside the gene matches. CDR3 sequence: CASSPGQGVGEAQYF. In DNA, the CDR3 is TGTGCCAGCAGCCCAGGACAGGGCGTCGGTGAGGCCCAGTACTTC.

In this sample, this clonotype turned up a few times. J is TRBJ2-2 and V is TRBV19; unclear D gene. Germline V gene sequence: CDR1 LNHDA, CDR2 SQIVND (reference sequence). The CDR3 spans 14 residues. The ends were cut back, 1 base at V and 5 bases at J, with 8 bases in the middle. The DNA for the CDR3 is TGTGCCAGTAGTATAGGGGTCGAAACCGGGGAGCTGTTTTTT. Translated, it gives CASSIGVETGELFF. Full variable domain (outside the CDR3, taken from reference TRBV19 and TRBJ2-2): DGGITQSPKYLFRKEGQNVTLSCEQNLNHDAMYWYRQDPGQGLRLIYYSQIVNDFQKGDIAEGYSVSREKKESFPLTVTSAQKNPTAFYLCASSIGVETGELFFGEGSRLTVL.

This clonotype has only a few counts. The genes are TRBV12-3 or TRBV12-4 and TRBJ2-2, with D perhaps assigned TRBD1 or TRBD2 (5 bases each). The CDR3 consists of 15 residues. V lost 6 bases to trimming and J lost 6 bases, with 17 bases between them. CDR3 sequence (DNA): TGTGCCAGCAGCCCGGGGACGGGATGGTCCGGGGAGCTGTTTTTT. It encodes CASSPGTGWSGELFF.

This clonotype has ten or more counts. The rearrangement joins TRBV7-2 to TRBJ1-1; D unclear. The germline V gene encodes CDR1 SGHTA and CDR2 FQGNSA. This CDR3 comprises 14 residues. The germline V and J ends were trimmed by 3 bases and 1 base, with 9 bases remaining between them. CDR3 sequence reads: CASSLSTANTEAFF. The CDR3, as DNA: TGTGCCAGCAGCTTGTCCACCGCGAACACTGAAGCTTTCTTT.

The V gene is TRBV9, the J gene TRBJ2-5; D is possibly TRBD1 (6 bases). CDR1 is SGDLS and CDR2 is YYNGEE in the germline V gene. The CDR3 sequence is 15 residues long. V was clipped by 4 bases and J by 0 bases, with 13 bases between them. CDR3 nucleotide sequence: TGTGCCAGCAGCCCAAGGACAGCGAACCAAGAGACCCAGTACTTC. It encodes CASSPRTANQETQYF.

This clonotype was detected ten times or more. This sequence joins TRBV5-1 and TRBJ1-1; 7 positions agree with TRBD1. The CDR3 extends over 15 amino acids. Germline V gives CDR1 SGHRS, CDR2 YFSETQ. V lost 0 bases to trimming and J lost 6 bases; unmatched junction nucleotides: 8. CDR3 residues: CASSLAAGGYAEAFF. The CDR3 nucleotides are TGCGCCAGCAGCTTGGCGGCAGGGGGATACGCTGAAGCTTTCTTT.

The chain joins TRBV19 to TRBJ2-1; D is uncertain. The CDR3 sequence is 12 residues long. From germline, CDR1 is LNHDA and CDR2 SQIVND (reference sequence). V was clipped by 4 bases and J by 8 bases, with 9 bases between them. As DNA, the CDR3 is TGTGCCAGTAGTACTTGGAGTCATGAGCAGTTCTTC. Protein sequence: CASSTWSHEQFF.

This clonotype was detected ten times or more. The rearrangement uses TRBV19 and TRBJ1-1; D is unresolved. The germline CDR1 and CDR2 sequences are LNHDA and SQIVND (reference sequence). The CDR3 sequence is 14 residues long. Trimming left V 6 bases short and J 0 bases short, with 11 bases between. The CDR3, as DNA: TGTGCCAGTAGAATGGGTCAGATGAACACTGAAGCTTTCTTT. It encodes CASRMGQMNTEAFF.